This T cell receptor beta chain originates from a study of OX40 agonist ivuxolimab in advanced cancers. Study-wide context: It was permissible to have had prior anti-PD-1, anti-PD-L1 or anti-CTLA-4 therapy, and about 40% had some. The study, taken as a whole, reports: Which antigen the expanded peripheral T cells recognized is unknown. Within 6 weeks, CD4+ and CD8+ blood T cells expanded clonally at 0.1 to 3.0 mg/kg.

Germline CDR1 and CDR2: KGHSH and LQKENI. The CDR3 runs to 15 residues. V dropped 3 bases and J dropped 0 bases, with 12 bases sitting between them. TCRdb's copy holds only in-frame clones and misses some; the assay was immunoSEQ multiplex PCR. The profile shows roughly 70,000 clones, approximately 90% of them singletons. On this clone: Antigen specificity is unknown.

The receptor was derived from an adult with an advanced solid tumor such as melanoma, head and neck, liver or kidney cancer. The sample consisted of CD4+ or CD8+ T cells sorted from blood, taken in a trial of the OX40 agonist ivuxolimab. The rearrangement links TRBV18 to TRBJ2-7; a possible D gene is TRBD2 (5 bases). For the CDR3, the DNA is TGTGCCAGCTCACCCGAGCTTAGCGCCTCCTACGAGCAGTACTTC. Protein product: CASSPELSASYEQYF. Using reference TRBV18 and TRBJ2-7 for the parts outside the CDR3, the full variable domain is NAGVMQNPRHLVRRRGQEARLRCSPMKGHSHVYWYRQLPEEGLKFMVYLQKENIIDESGMPKERFSAEFPKEGPSILRIQQVVRGDSAAYFCASSPELSASYEQYFGPGTRLTVT.